The present T cell receptor (beta chain) was sequenced within a study of T-cell memory formation after mild COVID-19 (dated by TCRdb to about 2021). Describing the broader study: TCR sequence clusters from the two donors were found to be largely donor specific. T-cell clones expanding and contracting after mild COVID-19 in a couple of donors were tracked by longitudinal TCRalpha and TCRbeta repertoire sequencing. Two young, previously healthy adult volunteers made up the cohort, one male and one female.

The reads were generated on an Illumina NovaSeq 6000. Using 5'RACE with constant-segment primers, TCRalpha and TCRbeta cDNA libraries were constructed, with sample barcodes and unique molecular identifiers added in the process. Trizol reagent was used to extract RNA from every sample. Amplification of the libraries took two PCR steps, and the second step added a second sample barcode plus Illumina TruSeq adapters. Sequencing of libraries was performed on an Illumina NovaSeq with 2 x 150 bp paired-end reads. The published analysis was carried out like this. Demultiplexing of reads and collapsing into UMI-guided consensus sequences were performed with migec v1.2.7. Using mixcr v2.1.11, UMI consensuses were aligned to TRA and TRB V and J templates and then assembled into clonotypes. A clonotype was counted as expanded or contracted only if both edgeR and NoisET called the change significant, with noise models trained on biological replicates. For edgeR calls, the cutoffs were a false discovery rate-adjusted p below 0.01 and a log2 fold-change threshold of 1. As an exploratory analysis of dynamics, PCA with hierarchical clustering was applied to max-normalized trajectories of the 1000 most abundant clonotypes. Each responding clone was given a CD4 or CD8 phenotype based on the CD4+ and CD8+ repertoires, which had been sequenced separately. TCRdb passed the public sequencing reads through fastp at Q25 and MiXCR, retaining productive beta sequences. Every distinct CDR3 protein forms one entry, paired with its most common genes and DNA. The V and J calls were determined by TCRdb, not by the authors. The sample table contains 550,000 to 650,000 distinct CDR3 sequences; only one count was recorded for approximately 15% of them. Clones ranked in the top ten supply about 7.5% of the sample.

Concerning this clonotype itself: Its antigen is currently not known. Per-base quality was not reported, and no clone a single base away is much larger than it.

Ficoll-Paque density gradient centrifugation was used to isolate PBMCs. Points the paper makes about the study in general: The second-wave clones that peaked on day 37 were not confirmed to be SARS-CoV-2 specific. Only two mild cases were covered in the study, and larger cohorts including severe cases with pre-infection samples were considered necessary. Contracting CD4+ clones appeared mostly in the CM and EM memory subsets, whereas CD8+ clones were enriched in EMRA. Some responding clones were detected in pre-infection memory, suggesting pre-existing cross-reactive memory T cells joined the SARS-CoV-2 response. Clones that contracted from day 15 to 85 showed balanced CD4/CD8 phenotypes, whereas a second wave of clones that expanded from day 15 to 37 leaned towards CD4+.

From the cysteine up to the phenylalanine, the CDR3 has a length of 14 residues. The kept DNA is CDR3 alone, 42 bases in frame from the first base. Trimming takes 5 bases from V and 5 bases from J, and the germline ends sit 16 bases apart. The germline V gene gives CDR1 as SNHLY and CDR2 as FYNNEI. The sequence was obtained from an adult woman who had mild COVID-19 (a few samples of this study predate the infection). The sample titles of this study are shuffled in the database, so cell type and time point are left out; the donor was told from shared clones. The sequence links TRBV2 to TRBJ2-7; too little of a D gene remains to name it. Sequencing input: PBMCs or a T cell subset sorted from them (not recorded which). CDR3 protein: CASSPFNDGHEQYF. The nucleotides are TGTGCCAGCAGTCCTTTCAACGACGGGCACGAGCAGTACTTC.